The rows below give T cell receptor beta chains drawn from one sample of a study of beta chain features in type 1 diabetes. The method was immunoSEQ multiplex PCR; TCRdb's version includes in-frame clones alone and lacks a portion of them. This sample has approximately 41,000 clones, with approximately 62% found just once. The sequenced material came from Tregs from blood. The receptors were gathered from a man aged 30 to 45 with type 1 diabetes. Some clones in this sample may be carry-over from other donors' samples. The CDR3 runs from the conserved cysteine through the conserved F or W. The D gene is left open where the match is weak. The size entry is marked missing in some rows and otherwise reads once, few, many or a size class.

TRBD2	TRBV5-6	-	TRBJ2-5	CASSVGTSGGGETQYF	TGTGCCAGCAGCGTGGGGACTAGCGGGGGAGGAGAGACCCAGTACTTC
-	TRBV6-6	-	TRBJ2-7	CASSYRDNYSYEQYF	TGTGCCAGCAGTTACCGGGACAACTACTCCTACGAGCAGTACTTC
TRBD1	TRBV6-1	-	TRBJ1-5	CASSPGGYRSQPQHF	TGTGCCAGCTCCCCAGGGGGCTATCGCAGTCAGCCCCAGCATTTT
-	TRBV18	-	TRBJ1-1	CASSPVLNTEAFF	TGTGCCAGCTCACCAGTCTTGAACACTGAAGCTTTCTTT
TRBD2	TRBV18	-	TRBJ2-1	CASSPSLAGGGEQFF	TGTGCCAGCTCACCCTCACTAGCGGGGGGAGGTGAGCAGTTCTTC
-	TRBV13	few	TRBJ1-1	CASSLGLGRAFF	TGTGCCAGCAGCTTAGGCTTGGGCAGAGCTTTCTTT
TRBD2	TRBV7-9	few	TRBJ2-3	CASSQITGTSGFTDTQYF	TGTGCCAGCAGCCAAATTACTGGGACTAGCGGATTCACAGATACGCAGTATTTT
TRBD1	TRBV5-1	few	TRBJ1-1	CASSLAGGSMNTEAFF	TGCGCCAGCAGCTTGGCAGGGGGCTCCATGAACACTGAAGCTTTCTTT
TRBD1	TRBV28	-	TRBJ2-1	CASSLSDRAGNEQFF	TGTGCCAGCAGTTTGTCGGACAGGGCGGGAAATGAGCAGTTCTTC
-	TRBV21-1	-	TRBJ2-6	CASMKTPGQGMPGANVLTF	TGTGCCAGCATGAAGACCCCGGGACAGGGGATGCCTGGGGCCAACGTCCTGACTTTC
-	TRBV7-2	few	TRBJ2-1	CASSLGLVGNEQFF	TGTGCCAGCAGCTTAGGTCTAGTTGGGAATGAGCAGTTCTTC
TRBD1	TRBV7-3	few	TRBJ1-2	CASSLIHRGVCTF	TGTGCCAGCAGCTTAATCCACAGGGGGGTTTGTACCTTC
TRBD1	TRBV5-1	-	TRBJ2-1	CASSLEGADNEQFF	TGCGCCAGCAGCTTGGAGGGGGCTGACAATGAGCAGTTCTTC
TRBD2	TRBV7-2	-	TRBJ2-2	CASSLWLAGNTGELFF	TGTGCCAGCAGCTTATGGCTAGCGGGGAACACCGGGGAGCTGTTTTTT
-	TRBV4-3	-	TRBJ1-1	CASSQGLTVNTEAFF	TGCGCCAGCAGCCAAGGGTTAACGGTAAACACTGAAGCTTTCTTT
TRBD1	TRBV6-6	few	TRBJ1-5	CASTPGQGENQPQHF	TGTGCCAGCACCCCCGGACAGGGGGAAAATCAGCCCCAGCATTTT